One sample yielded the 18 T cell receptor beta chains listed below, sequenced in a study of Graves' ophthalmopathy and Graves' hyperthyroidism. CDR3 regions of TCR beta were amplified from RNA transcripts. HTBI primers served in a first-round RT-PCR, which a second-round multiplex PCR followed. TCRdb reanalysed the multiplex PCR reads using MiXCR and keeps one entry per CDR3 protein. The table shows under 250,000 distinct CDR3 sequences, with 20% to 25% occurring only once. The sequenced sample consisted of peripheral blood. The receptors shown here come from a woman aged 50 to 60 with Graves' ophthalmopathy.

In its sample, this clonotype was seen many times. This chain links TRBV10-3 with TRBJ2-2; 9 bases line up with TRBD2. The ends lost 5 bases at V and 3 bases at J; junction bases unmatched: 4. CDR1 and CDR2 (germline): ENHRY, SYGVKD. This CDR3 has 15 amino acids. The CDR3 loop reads CAISTTSGYTGELFF. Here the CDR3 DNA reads TGTGCCATCAGTACGACTAGCGGATACACCGGGGAGCTGTTTTTT.

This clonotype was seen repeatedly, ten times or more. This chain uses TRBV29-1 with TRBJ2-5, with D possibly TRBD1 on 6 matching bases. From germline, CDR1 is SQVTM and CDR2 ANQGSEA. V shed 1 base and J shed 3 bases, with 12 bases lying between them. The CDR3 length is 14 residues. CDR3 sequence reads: CSVEGGRIEETQYF. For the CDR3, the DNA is TGCAGCGTTGAAGGGGGGCGCATCGAAGAGACCCAGTACTTC.

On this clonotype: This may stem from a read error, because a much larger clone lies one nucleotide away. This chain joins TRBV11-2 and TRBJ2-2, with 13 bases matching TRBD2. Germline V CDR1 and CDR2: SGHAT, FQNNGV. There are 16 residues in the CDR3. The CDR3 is CAISWTSGSRTGELFF. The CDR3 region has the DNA TGTGCCATCAGCTGGACTAGCGGGAGTCGCACCGGGGAGCTGTTTTTT.

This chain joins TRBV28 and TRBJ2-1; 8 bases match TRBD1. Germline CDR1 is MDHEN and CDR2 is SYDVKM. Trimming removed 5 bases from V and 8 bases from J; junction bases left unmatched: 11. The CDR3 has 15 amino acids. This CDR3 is CASSITDRGIDEQFF. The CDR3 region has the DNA TGTGCCAGCAGTATAACCGACAGGGGTATCGATGAGCAGTTCTTC.

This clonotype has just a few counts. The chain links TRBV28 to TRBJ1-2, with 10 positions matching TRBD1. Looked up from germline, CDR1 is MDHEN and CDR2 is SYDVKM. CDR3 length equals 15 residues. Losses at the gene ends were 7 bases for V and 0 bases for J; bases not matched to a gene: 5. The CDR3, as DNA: TGTGCCAGCACCCAAGGGACAGGGGCTAACTATGGCTACACCTTC. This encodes CASTQGTGANYGYTF.

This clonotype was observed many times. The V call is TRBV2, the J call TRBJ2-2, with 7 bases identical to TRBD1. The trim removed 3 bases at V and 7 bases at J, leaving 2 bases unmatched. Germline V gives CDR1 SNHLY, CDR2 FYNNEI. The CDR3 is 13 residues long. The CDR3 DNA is TGTGCCAGCAGTGATGCAGGGGGCGGGGAGCTGTTTTTT. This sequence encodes CASSDAGGGELFF.

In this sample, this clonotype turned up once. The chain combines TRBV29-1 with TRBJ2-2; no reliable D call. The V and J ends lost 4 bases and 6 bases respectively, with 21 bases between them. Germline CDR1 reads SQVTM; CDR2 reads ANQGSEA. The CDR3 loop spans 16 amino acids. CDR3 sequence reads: CSVVFSDSVAAGELFF. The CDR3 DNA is TGCAGCGTTGTCTTCTCGGATTCAGTCGCGGCCGGGGAGCTGTTTTTT.

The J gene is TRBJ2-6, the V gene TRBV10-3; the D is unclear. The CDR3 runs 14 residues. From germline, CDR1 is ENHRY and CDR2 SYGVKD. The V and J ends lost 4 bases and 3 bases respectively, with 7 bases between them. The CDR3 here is CAISAADGANVLTF. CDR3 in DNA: TGTGCCATCAGTGCCGCAGATGGGGCCAACGTCCTGACTTTC.

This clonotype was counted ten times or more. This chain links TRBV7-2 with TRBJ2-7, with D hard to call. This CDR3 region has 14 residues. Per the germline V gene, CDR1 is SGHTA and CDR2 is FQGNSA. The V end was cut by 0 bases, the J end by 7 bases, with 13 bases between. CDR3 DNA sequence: TGTGCCAGCAGCTTAGCGGTCACCTACAAAGAGCAGTACTTC. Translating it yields CASSLAVTYKEQYF.

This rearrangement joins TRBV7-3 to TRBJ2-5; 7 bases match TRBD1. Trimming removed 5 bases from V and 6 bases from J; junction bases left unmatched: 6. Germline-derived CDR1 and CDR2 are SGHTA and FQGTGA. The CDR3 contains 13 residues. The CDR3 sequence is CASSRGQVKTQYF. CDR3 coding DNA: TGTGCCAGCAGCCGTGGACAGGTGAAGACCCAGTACTTC.

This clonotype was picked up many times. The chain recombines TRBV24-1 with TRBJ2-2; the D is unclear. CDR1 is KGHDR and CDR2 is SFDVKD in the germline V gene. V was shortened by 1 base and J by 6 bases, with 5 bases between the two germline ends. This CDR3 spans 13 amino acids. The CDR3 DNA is TGTGCCACCAGTGATTTCGATGCCGGGGAGCTGTTTTTT. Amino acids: CATSDFDAGELFF.

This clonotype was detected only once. The CDR3 DNA follows: TGTGCCAGCAGTTGGGTCGGCACGGGAGGGAAGGAGCAGTACTTC. It codes for CASSWVGTGGKEQYF. The rearrangement uses TRBV12-3 or TRBV12-4 and TRBJ2-7; the match to TRBD2 covers 8 bases. This CDR3 has 15 residues. V shed 4 bases, J shed 7 bases, and the junction held 12 bases outside the gene matches.

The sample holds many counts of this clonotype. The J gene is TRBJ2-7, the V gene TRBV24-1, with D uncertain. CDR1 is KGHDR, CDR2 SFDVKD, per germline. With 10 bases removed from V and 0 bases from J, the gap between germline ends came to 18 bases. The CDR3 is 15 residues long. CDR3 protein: CATKGVRYGSYEQYF. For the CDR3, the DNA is TGTGCCACGAAGGGTGTAAGGTATGGCTCCTACGAGCAGTACTTC.

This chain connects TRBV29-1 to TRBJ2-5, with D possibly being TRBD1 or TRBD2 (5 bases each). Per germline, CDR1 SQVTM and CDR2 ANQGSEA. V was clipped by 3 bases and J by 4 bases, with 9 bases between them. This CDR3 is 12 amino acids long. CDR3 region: CSVEGTGETQYF. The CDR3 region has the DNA TGCAGCGTTGAGGGGACGGGAGAGACCCAGTACTTC.

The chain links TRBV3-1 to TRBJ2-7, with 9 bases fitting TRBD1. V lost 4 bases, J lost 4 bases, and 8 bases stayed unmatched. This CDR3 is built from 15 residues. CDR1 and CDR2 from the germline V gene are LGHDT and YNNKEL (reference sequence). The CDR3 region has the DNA TGTGCCAGCAGCCGTGGGACAGGGACTGGGTACGAGCAGTACTTC. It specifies CASSRGTGTGYEQYF.

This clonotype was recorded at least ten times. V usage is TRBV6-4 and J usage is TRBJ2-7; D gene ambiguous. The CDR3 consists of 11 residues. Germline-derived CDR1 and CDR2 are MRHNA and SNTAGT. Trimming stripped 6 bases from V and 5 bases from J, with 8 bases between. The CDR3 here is CASRFSHEQYF. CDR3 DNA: TGTGCCAGCAGATTCAGCCACGAGCAGTACTTC.

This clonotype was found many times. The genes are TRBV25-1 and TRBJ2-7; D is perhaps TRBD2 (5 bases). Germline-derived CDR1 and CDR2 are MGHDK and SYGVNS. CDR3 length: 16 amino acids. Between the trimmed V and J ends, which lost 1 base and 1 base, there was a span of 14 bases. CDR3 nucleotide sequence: TGTGCCAGCAGTGAATGGGCAGAAGGGAGTTCCTACGAGCAGTACTTC. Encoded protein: CASSEWAEGSSYEQYF.

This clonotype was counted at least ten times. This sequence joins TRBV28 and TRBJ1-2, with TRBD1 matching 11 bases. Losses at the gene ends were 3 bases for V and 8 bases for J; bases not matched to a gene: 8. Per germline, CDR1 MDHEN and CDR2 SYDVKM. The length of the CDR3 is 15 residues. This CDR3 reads CASSFRGQGARGYTF. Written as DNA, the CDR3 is TGTGCCAGCAGTTTTCGAGGACAGGGGGCGCGGGGCTACACCTTC.